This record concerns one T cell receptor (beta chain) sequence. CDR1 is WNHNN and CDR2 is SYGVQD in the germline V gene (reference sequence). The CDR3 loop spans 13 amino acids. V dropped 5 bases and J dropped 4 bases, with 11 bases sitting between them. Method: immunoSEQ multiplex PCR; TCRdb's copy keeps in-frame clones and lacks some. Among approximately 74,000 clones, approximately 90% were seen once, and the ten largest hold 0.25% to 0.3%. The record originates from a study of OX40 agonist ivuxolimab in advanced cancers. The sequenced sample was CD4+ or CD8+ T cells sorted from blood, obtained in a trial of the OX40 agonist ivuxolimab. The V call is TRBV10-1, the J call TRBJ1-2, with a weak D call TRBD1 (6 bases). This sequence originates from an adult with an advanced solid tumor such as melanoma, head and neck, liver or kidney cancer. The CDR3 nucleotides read TGCGCCAGCAGTAAGGGGGTTGGCTATGGCTACACCTTC. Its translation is CASSKGVGYGYTF.